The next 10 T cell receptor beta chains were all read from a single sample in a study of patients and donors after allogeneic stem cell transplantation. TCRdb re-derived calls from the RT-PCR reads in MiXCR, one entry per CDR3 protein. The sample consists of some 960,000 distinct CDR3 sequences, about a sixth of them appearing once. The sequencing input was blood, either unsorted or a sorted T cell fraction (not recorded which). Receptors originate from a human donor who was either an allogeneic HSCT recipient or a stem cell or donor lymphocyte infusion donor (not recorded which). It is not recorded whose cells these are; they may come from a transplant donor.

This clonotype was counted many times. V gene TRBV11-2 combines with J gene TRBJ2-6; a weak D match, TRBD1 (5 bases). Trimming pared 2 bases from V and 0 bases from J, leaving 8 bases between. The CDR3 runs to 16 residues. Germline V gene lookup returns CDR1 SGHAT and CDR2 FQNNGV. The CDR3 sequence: CASSLNRISGANVLTF. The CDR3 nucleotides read TGTGCCAGCAGCTTAAACAGGATCTCTGGGGCCAACGTCCTGACTTTC.

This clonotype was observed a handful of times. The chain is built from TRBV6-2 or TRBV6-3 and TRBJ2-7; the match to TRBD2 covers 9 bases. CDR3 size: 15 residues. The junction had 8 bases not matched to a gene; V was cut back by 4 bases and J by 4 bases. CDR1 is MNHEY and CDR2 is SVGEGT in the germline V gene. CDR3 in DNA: TGTGCCAGCAGTTCGCCTCTAGCGGGAAATTACGAGCAGTACTTC. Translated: CASSSPLAGNYEQYF.

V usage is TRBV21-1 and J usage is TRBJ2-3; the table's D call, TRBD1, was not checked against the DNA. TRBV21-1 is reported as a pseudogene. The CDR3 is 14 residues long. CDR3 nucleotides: TGTGCCAGCAGCAACCGGAGGCCGGGGGATACGCAGTATTTT. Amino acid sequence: CASSNRRPGDTQYF.

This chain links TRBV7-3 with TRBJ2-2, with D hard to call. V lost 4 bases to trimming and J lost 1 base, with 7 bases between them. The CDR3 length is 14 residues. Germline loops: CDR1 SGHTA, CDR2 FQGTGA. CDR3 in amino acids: CASSSLLNTGELFF. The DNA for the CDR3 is TGTGCCAGCAGCTCCCTACTGAACACCGGGGAGCTGTTTTTT.

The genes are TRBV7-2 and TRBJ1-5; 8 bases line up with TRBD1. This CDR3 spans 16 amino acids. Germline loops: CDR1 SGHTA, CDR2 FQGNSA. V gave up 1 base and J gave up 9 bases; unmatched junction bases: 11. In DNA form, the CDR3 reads TGTGCCAGCAGCTTAGATGGGGGGACAGGACGGGGGCCCCAGCATTTT. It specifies CASSLDGGTGRGPQHF.

The CDR3 DNA follows: TGTGCCAGCAGTTTGCAGCCACTCAAGGGCACAGATACGCAGTATTTT. As protein: CASSLQPLKGTDTQYF. The rearrangement joins TRBV12-3 or TRBV12-4 to TRBJ2-3; D unclear. Deletions cut 3 bases from V and 1 base from J, with 14 bases between. The CDR3 spans 16 residues.

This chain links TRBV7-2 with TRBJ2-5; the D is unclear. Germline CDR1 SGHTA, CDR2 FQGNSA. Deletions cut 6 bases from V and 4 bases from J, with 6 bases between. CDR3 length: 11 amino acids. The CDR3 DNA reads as TGTGCCAGCAGGAAAATAGAGACCCAGTACTTC. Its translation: CASRKIETQYF. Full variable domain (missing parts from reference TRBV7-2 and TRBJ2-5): GAGVSQSPSNKVTEKGKDVELRCDPISGHTALYWYRQSLGQGLEFLIYFQGNSAPDKSGLPSDRFSAERTGGSVSTLTIQRTQQEDSAVYLCASRKIETQYFGPGTRLLVL.

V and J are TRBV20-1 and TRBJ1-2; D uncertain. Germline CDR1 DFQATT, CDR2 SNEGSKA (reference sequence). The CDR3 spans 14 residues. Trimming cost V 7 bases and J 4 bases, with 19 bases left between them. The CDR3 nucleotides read TGCAGTGTACGGGATTCTGTGCGGGGCTATGGCTACACCTTC. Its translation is CSVRDSVRGYGYTF.

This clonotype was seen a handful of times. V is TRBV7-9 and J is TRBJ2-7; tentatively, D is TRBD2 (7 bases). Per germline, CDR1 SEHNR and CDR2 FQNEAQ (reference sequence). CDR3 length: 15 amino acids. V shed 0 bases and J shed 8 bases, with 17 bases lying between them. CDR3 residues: CASSLALGGRRKQYF. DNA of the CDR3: TGTGCCAGCAGCTTAGCGTTGGGGGGGCGAAGAAAGCAGTACTTC.

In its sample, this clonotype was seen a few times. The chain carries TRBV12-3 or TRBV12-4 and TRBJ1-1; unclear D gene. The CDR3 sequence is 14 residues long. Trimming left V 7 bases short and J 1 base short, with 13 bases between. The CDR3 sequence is CASTTGSSNTEAFF. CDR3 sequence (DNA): TGTGCCAGCACTACGGGTTCCTCGAACACTGAAGCTTTCTTT.